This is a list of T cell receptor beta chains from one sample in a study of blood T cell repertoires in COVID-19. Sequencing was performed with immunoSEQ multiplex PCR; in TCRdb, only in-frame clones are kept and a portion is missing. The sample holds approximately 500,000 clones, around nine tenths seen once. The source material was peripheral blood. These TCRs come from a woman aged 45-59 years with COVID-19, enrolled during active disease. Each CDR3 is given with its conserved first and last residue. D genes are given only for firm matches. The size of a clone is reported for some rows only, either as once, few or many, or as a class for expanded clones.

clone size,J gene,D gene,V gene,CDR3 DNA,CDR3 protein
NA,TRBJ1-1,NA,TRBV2,TGTGCCAGCAGTGAAGACCCCCCGGGGGGGAACACTGAAGCTTTCTTT,CASSEDPPGGNTEAFF
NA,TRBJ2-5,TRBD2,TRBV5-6,TGTGCCAGCAGCTCCTCCAGCGGGGGGGTTTGGACCCAGTACTTC,CASSSSSGGVWTQYF
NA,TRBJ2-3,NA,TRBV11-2,TGTGCCAGCAGCCCTAACACAGATACGCAGTATTTT,CASSPNTDTQYF
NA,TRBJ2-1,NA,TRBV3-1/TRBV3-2,TGTGCCAGCAGCTACAGGGTCCTCAATGAGCAGTTCTTC,CASSYRVLNEQFF
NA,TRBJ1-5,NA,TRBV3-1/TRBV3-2,TGTGCCAGCAGCCAGGGGATAGGGGTCTACAATCAGCCCCAGCATTTT,CASSQGIGVYNQPQHF
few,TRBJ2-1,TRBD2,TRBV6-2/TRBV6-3,TGTGCCAGCAGCCCTACTAGCGGGGGTTACAATGAGCAGTTCTTC,CASSPTSGGYNEQFF
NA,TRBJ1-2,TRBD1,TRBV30,TGTGCCTGGAGTGTATCCCCACAGGGGGCGGATGGCTACACCTTC,CAWSVSPQGADGYTF
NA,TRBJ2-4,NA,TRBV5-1,TGCGCCAGCAGCCCCAGGTTACCAGCCAAAAACATTCAGTACTTC,CASSPRLPAKNIQYF
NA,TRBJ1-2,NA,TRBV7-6,TGTGCCAGCAGCTTGGGGGCACAGGGAGATGGGGGCTACACCTTC,CASSLGAQGDGGYTF
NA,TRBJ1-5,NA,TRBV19,TGTGCCAGTAGTATCTTAAGGGAGGGGAATCAGCCCCAGCATTTT,CASSILREGNQPQHF
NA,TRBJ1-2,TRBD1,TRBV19,TGTGCCAGCACTAAGGGGGACAGATTCTATGGCTACACCTTC,CASTKGDRFYGYTF
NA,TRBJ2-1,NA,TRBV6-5,TGTGCCAGCAGTTTCGCGGCCCGGGGCAATGAGCAGTTCTTC,CASSFAARGNEQFF
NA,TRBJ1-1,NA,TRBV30,TGTGCCTGGAGTATCGGGGGGGGTGAAGCTTTCTTT,CAWSIGGGEAFF
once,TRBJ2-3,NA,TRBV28,TGTGCCAGCAGTTTACCGGTCGATACGCAGTATTTT,CASSLPVDTQYF
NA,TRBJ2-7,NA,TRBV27,TGTGCCAGCAGTCCGTACACAGGGATCTACGAGCAGTACTTC,CASSPYTGIYEQYF
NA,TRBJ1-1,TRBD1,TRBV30,TGTGCCTGGGACAGGGCTTCGAACACTGAAGCTTTCTTT,CAWDRASNTEAFF
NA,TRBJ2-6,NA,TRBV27,TGTGCCAGCAGTCCCCAGGGAGGCTCTGGGGCCAACGTCCTGACTTTC,CASSPQGGSGANVLTF
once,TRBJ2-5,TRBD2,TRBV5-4,TGTGCCAGCAGCCGGCGAGGCGGGGGGACCACTTCAGAGACCCAGTACTTC,CASSRRGGGTTSETQYF
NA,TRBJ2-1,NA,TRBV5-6,TGTGCCAGCAGCGCTGGACGGGGTGAGCAGTTCTTC,CASSAGRGEQFF
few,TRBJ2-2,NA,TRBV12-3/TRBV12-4,TGTGCCAGCTCGGTGGGGGAGCTGTTTTTT,CASSVGELFF
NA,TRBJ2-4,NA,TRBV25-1,TGTGCCAGCAGTGGAGAGGCTAGTGACATTCAGTACTTC,CASSGEASDIQYF
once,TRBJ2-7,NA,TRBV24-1,TGTGCCACCAGTGGAGGGTACGAGCAGTACTTC,CATSGGYEQYF
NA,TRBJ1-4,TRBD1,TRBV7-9,TGTGCCAGCAGCTTAAAGGGACAGGGCTCCGAAAAACTGTTTTTT,CASSLKGQGSEKLFF
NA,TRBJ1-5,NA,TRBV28,TGTGCCAGCAGTTTATCGTTCCGCAGGTCTAGCAATCAGCCCCAGCATTTT,CASSLSFRRSSNQPQHF
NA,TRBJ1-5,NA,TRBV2,TGTGCCAGCAATGGAGGCTATAGCAATCAGCCCCAGCATTTT,CASNGGYSNQPQHF
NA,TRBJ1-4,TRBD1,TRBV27,TGTGCCAGCAGTACGAGCGGAGGGGGCCGTGAAAAACTGTTTTTT,CASSTSGGGREKLFF
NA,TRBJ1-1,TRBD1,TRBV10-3,TGTGCCATCAGTCCAGGACAGGCAATGAACACTGAAGCTTTCTTT,CAISPGQAMNTEAFF
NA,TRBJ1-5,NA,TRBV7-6,TGTGCCAGCAGCTTCGGGGGTTATAGCAATCAGCCCCAGCATTTT,CASSFGGYSNQPQHF
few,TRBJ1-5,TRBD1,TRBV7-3,TGTGCCAGCAGCTTAAAACGGACAGGGCCGGGGCAGCCCCAGCATTTT,CASSLKRTGPGQPQHF